This T cell receptor beta chain was sequenced during a study of cytomegalovirus exposure and HLA in healthy donors. About the study: Both the roughly 120 validation repertoires and the approximately 700 first-cohort repertoires used the same platform, as reported by a later analysis.

This clone was detected only once. Its specificity is unknown. The donors were members of the validation cohort, which comprised approximately 120 subjects and was separate from the first cohort of roughly 700 subjects. Study results and caveats: Generally TCR sequences proved uncommon, though certain public TCRs appeared in numerous donors. Researchers catalogued some 160 TCR beta chains as cytomegalovirus-associated.

CDR1 MRHNA and CDR2 SNTAGT come from the germline V gene. This CDR3 has 15 residues. V was clipped by 6 bases and J by 4 bases; unmatched bases: 5. Libraries were prepared by immunoSEQ multiplex PCR; TCRdb keeps only in-frame clonotypes and omits some of them. The sample holds 90,000 to 150,000 clones, roughly nine tenths seen once. The specimen sequenced was PBMCs. The TCR was taken from a man aged 18 to 30 in good health and CMV-seropositive. V usage is TRBV6-4 and J usage is TRBJ2-2; 10 bases fit TRBD2. The CDR3 sequence is CASSRLAGATGELFF. The CDR3 DNA follows: TGTGCCAGCAGCAGGCTAGCGGGGGCCACCGGGGAGCTGTTTTTT.